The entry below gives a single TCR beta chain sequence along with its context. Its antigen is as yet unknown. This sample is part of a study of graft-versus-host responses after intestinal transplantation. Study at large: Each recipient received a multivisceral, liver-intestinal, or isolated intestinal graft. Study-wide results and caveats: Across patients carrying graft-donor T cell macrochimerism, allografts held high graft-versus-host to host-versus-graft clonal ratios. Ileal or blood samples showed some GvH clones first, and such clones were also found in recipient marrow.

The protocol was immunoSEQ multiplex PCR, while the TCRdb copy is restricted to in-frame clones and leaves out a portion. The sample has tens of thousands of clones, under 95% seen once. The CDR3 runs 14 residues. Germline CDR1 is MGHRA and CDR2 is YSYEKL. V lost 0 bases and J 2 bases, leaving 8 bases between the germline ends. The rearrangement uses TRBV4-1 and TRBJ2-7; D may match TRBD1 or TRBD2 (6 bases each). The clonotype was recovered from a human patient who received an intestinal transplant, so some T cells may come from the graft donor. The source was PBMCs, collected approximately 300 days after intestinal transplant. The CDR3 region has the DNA TGCGCCAGCAGCCAAGATGGGGGGCCCTACGAGCAGTACTTC. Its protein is CASSQDGGPYEQYF.